The rows below give T cell receptor beta chains drawn from one sample of a study of PD-1 blockade in mismatch repair-deficient tumors. Clones were read by immunoSEQ multiplex PCR, and TCRdb kept only the in-frame ones, dropping some. The table lists about 120,000 clones, over 65% of them singletons. Here the sequenced sample was peripheral blood, taken more than 58 weeks after starting pembrolizumab. The receptors here all came from an adult with mismatch repair-deficient cancer. CDR3s include the opening cysteine and the closing phenylalanine or tryptophan. Each record gives: D gene, V gene, J gene, CDR3 protein. The D gene is left open where the match is weak.

.,TRBV6-4,TRBJ2-1,CASSDTTTSPGQFF
.,TRBV5-4,TRBJ2-5,CASRPASSQETQYF
.,TRBV13,TRBJ2-6,CASSLGAGANVLTF
.,TRBV6-6,TRBJ1-3,CASSYKNTIYF
TRBD2,TRBV10-3,TRBJ2-4,CAISPGGAKNIQYF
.,TRBV6-1,TRBJ2-2,CASTRVYTGELFF
.,TRBV6-6,TRBJ1-1,CASSYSQANTEAFF
.,TRBV5-1,TRBJ2-3,CASSLSQLSTDTQYF
TRBD2,TRBV7-2,TRBJ2-1,CASSLQSGRAGNEQFF
.,TRBV5-1,TRBJ1-3,CASSFGPGNTIYF
TRBD2,TRBV27,TRBJ2-3,CASSHFLTREGRGNTQYF
.,TRBV6-6,TRBJ2-7,CASTEDWSYEQYF
.,TRBV7-8,TRBJ2-3,CASSLPGGFSPDTQYF
.,TRBV6-5,TRBJ1-5,CASTQGRDQPQHF